A selection of T cell receptor beta chains follows, all from one sample in a study of cytomegalovirus exposure and HLA in healthy donors. Sequenced by immunoSEQ multiplex PCR; TCRdb stores in-frame clones only, minus some. The sample includes about 120,000 clones, about four fifths of them seen just once. The material sequenced was PBMCs. These receptors all stem from a man aged 18 to 29 in good health and CMV-seronegative. The CDR3 runs from the conserved cysteine through the conserved F or W. D genes are given only for firm matches. Rows give clone size only sometimes, using once, few, many, or a class for an expanded clone.

TRBJ1-1,TRBV2,NA,NA,CASTGSGKIRGAFF,TGTGCCAGCACTGGCTCCGGAAAGATCCGGGGTGCTTTCTTT
TRBJ1-1,TRBV14,NA,NA,CASSPFLGTEAFF,TGTGCCAGCAGCCCGTTCCTCGGCACTGAAGCTTTCTTT
TRBJ1-4,TRBV19,NA,NA,CASSPGVRQGSRMATNEKLFF,TGTGCCAGTAGTCCTGGGGTTCGGCAGGGAAGTCGTATGGCAACTAATGAAAAACTGTTTTTT
TRBJ1-2,TRBV12-5,NA,NA,CASDLPQGDGYTF,TGTGCTAGTGACCTACCACAGGGTGATGGCTACACCTTC
TRBJ2-3,TRBV7-2,NA,TRBD2,CASSSQGLAGEDTQYF,TGTGCCAGCAGCTCCCAGGGACTAGCGGGAGAAGATACGCAGTATTTT
TRBJ2-7,TRBV11-3,once,NA,CASSPRGYF,TGTGCCAGCAGCCCGCGGGGATACTTC
TRBJ2-5,TRBV19,NA,NA,CASSMALALLPTETQYF,TGTGCCAGTAGTATGGCACTAGCCCTCCTCCCCACAGAGACCCAGTACTTC
TRBJ2-6,TRBV6-5,few,NA,CASNQGGSGANVLTF,TGTGCCAGCAACCAGGGGGGCTCTGGGGCCAACGTCCTGACTTTC
TRBJ1-2,TRBV29-1,NA,NA,CSVEVAGDRSGYTF,TGCAGCGTTGAAGTGGCGGGGGATCGGAGTGGCTACACCTTC
TRBJ1-2,TRBV6-6,NA,NA,CASSYRTGLPNYGYTF,TGTGCCAGCAGTTATCGAACAGGGCTTCCTAACTATGGCTACACCTTC
TRBJ1-3,TRBV5-4,NA,TRBD1,CASSFGGTGASGNTIYF,TGTGCCAGCAGCTTTGGGGGGACAGGGGCCTCTGGAAACACCATATATTTT
TRBJ2-7,TRBV27,NA,TRBD1,CASSPPNRDRVGEQYF,TGTGCCAGCAGCCCCCCTAACCGGGACAGGGTCGGGGAGCAGTACTTC
TRBJ1-1,TRBV2,once,TRBD1,CASIHSQRGRLNTEAFF,TGTGCCAGCATTCATAGCCAGAGGGGGCGGTTGAACACTGAAGCTTTCTTT
TRBJ2-7,TRBV4-1,NA,TRBD2,CASSRTSGSYGDEQYF,TGCGCCAGCAGCCGGACTAGCGGGAGTTACGGCGACGAGCAGTACTTC
TRBJ2-2,TRBV6-5,NA,NA,CASSYKWRNTGELFF,TGTGCCAGCAGTTATAAGTGGAGAAACACCGGGGAGCTGTTTTTT
TRBJ1-5,TRBV30,NA,TRBD1,CAWSGGTGGQPQHF,TGTGCCTGGAGCGGAGGGACAGGAGGGCAGCCCCAGCATTTT
TRBJ1-5,TRBV30,NA,TRBD1,CAWSPGTGNQPQHF,TGTGCCTGGAGTCCCGGGACAGGCAATCAGCCCCAGCATTTT
TRBJ2-5,TRBV11-2,NA,TRBD1,CASSVGTAKETQYF,TGTGCCAGCAGCGTCGGGACAGCGAAAGAGACCCAGTACTTC
TRBJ1-3,TRBV9,NA,NA,CASSVAWGLSSGNTIYF,TGTGCCAGCAGCGTAGCTTGGGGGCTCAGCTCTGGAAACACCATATATTTT
TRBJ2-3,TRBV5-1,few,NA,CASSLVSGSTDTQYF,TGCGCCAGCAGCTTGGTATCGGGGAGCACAGATACGCAGTATTTT
TRBJ1-1,TRBV30,NA,NA,CAWSVALWGAEAFF,TGTGCCTGGAGTGTGGCTCTCTGGGGAGCTGAAGCTTTCTTT
TRBJ2-3,TRBV5-1,NA,TRBD2,CASSLAAGGVSDTQYF,TGCGCCAGCAGCTTGGCAGCGGGAGGGGTCTCAGATACGCAGTATTTT
TRBJ2-3,TRBV11-3,once,NA,CASSPGGSTDTQYF,TGTGCCAGCAGCCCCGGGGGTAGCACAGATACGCAGTATTTT
TRBJ2-7,TRBV5-1,few,NA,CASSLNAGAYEQYF,TGCGCCAGCAGCTTGAATGCCGGTGCCTACGAGCAGTACTTC
TRBJ1-3,TRBV25-1,NA,NA,CASSDRVSGNTIYF,TGTGCCAGCAGTGACAGGGTTTCTGGAAACACCATATATTTT
TRBJ1-5,TRBV6-5,NA,NA,CASSYGGFALQPQHF,TGTGCCAGCAGTTACGGGGGGTTCGCCCTTCAGCCCCAGCATTTT
TRBJ1-1,TRBV6-5,NA,NA,CASRGYGYGETEAFF,TGTGCCAGCAGGGGGTACGGGTACGGGGAGACTGAAGCTTTCTTT
TRBJ1-4,TRBV4-3,few,NA,CASSQNGGYEKLFF,TGCGCCAGCAGCCAAAACGGGGGTTATGAAAAACTGTTTTTT
TRBJ1-1,TRBV27,once,TRBD1,CASRFTGAAEAFF,TGTGCCAGCAGATTCACAGGGGCGGCTGAAGCTTTCTTT
TRBJ2-1,TRBV6-4,NA,TRBD1,CASRRQGAFNDEQFF,TGTGCCAGCAGGAGACAGGGGGCATTTAACGATGAGCAGTTCTTC
TRBJ1-3,TRBV9,NA,NA,CAGSTSGNSGNTIYF,TGTGCCGGCAGCACGTCCGGGAACTCTGGAAACACCATATATTTT
TRBJ2-1,TRBV6-5,NA,TRBD1,CASSRGFYNEQFF,TGTGCCAGCAGCAGGGGGTTCTACAATGAGCAGTTCTTC
TRBJ2-4,TRBV7-2,NA,NA,CASISEGAKNIQYF,TGTGCCAGCATCTCGGAGGGGGCCAAAAACATTCAGTACTTC
TRBJ2-1,TRBV10-2,NA,NA,CASSANYNEQFF,TGCGCCAGCAGTGCTAATTACAATGAGCAGTTCTTC
TRBJ1-1,TRBV6-5,few,NA,CASSTQGTNTEAFF,TGTGCCAGCAGTACCCAGGGAACCAACACTGAAGCTTTCTTT
TRBJ2-5,TRBV5-8,NA,TRBD1,CASSSGTGLNGETQYF,TGTGCCAGCAGTTCCGGGACAGGCCTAAACGGGGAGACCCAGTACTTC
TRBJ1-5,TRBV6-6,NA,TRBD1,CASSYGTGTYQPQHF,TGTGCCAGCAGTTACGGGACAGGGACCTATCAGCCCCAGCATTTT